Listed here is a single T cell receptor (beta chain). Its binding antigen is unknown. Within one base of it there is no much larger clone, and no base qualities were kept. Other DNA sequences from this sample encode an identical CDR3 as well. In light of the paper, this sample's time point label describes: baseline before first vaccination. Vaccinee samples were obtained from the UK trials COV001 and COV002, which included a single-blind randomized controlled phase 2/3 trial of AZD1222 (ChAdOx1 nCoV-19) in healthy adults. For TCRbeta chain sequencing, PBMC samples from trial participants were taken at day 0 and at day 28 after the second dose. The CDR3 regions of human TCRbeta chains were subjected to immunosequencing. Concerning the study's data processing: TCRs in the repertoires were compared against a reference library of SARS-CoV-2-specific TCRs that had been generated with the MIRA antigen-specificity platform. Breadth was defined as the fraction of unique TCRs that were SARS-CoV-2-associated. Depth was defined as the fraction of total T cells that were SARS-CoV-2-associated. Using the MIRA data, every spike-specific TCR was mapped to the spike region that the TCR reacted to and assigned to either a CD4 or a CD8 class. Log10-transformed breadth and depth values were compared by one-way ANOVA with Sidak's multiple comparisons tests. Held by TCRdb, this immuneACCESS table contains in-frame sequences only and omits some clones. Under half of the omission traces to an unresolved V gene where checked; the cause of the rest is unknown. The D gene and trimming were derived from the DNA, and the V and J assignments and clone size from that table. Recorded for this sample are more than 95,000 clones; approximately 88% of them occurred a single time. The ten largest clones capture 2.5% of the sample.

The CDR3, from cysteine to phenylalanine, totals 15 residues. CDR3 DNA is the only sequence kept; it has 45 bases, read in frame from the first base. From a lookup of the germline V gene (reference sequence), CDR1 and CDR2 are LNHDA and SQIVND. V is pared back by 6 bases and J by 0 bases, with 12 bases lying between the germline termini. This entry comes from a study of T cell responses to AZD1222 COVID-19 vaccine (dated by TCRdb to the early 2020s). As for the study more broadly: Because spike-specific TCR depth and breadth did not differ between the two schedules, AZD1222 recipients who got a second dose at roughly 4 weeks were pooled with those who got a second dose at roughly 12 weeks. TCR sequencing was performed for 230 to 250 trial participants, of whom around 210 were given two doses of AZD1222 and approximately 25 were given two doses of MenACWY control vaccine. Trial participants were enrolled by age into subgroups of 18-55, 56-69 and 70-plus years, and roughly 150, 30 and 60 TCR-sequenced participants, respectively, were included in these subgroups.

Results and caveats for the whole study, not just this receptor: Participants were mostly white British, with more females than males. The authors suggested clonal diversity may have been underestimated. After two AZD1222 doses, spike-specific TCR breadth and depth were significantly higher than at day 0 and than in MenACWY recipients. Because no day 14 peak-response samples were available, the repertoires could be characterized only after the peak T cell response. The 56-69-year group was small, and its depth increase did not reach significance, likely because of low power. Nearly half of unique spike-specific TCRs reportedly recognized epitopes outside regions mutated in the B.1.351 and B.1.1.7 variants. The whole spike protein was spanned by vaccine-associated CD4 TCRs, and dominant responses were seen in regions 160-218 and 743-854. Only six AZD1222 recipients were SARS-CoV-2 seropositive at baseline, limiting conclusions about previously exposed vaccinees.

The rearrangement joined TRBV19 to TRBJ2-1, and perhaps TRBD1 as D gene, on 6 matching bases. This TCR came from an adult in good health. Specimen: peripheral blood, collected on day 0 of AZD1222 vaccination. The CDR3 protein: CASRLDRSSYNEQFF. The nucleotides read TGTGCCAGTAGGCTAGACAGGAGCTCCTACAATGAGCAGTTCTTC.